This paragraph covers one T cell receptor beta chain sequence. The antigen is not known. This specimen belongs to a study of brain T cells in children with intractable seizures. Whole-study results and caveats: Clones missing pre-surgery may reflect undersampling of that blood sample. Viral specificity was inferred only from CDR3 similarity; HCMV serostatus was unknown.

The time point was: blood from clinic visit 5 months post-surgery; TSC patient then seizure free. The sequenced cases were selected for having the highest brain T cell transcript signatures. Pre-surgery treatment included at least one anti-epileptic drug. Using immunoSEQ multiplex PCR, the repertoire was profiled, and TCRdb retains in-frame clones only, with some absent. The sample has 300,000 to 400,000 clones, over 85% seen once; the top ten hold approximately 5%. Trimming removed 1 base at V and 8 bases at J, with 14 bases between. Per the germline V gene, CDR1 is SGHDN and CDR2 is FVKESK. This CDR3 comprises 14 residues.

The gene calls are TRBV14 and TRBJ1-1; D possibly corresponds to TRBD1 (6 bases). The TCR was taken from a boy younger than two with tuberous sclerosis and intractable seizures. This specimen consisted of peripheral blood, obtained 4 to 6 months after surgery. The CDR3 reads CASSQVSGVVEAFF. The CDR3 nucleotides read TGTGCCAGCAGCCAAGTGTCAGGGGTAGTGGAAGCTTTCTTT.